This TCR beta chain was documented in a study of regulatory T cells in long-lasting Graves disease. The CDR3 runs to 14 residues. Trimming left V 6 bases short and J 1 base short, with 13 bases between. The germline V gene has CDR1 DFQATT and CDR2 SNEGSKA (reference sequence). There are many counts of this clonotype. Combining iRepertoire HTBI primers with Arm-PCR of CDR3 regions, the authors built TCR beta libraries. TCRdb independently ran MiXCR on the multiplex PCR reads; one entry per CDR3 protein. The top ten hold about a quarter of the sample, which has roughly 420,000 distinct CDR3 sequences, about 16% seen once. Indicated time point: newly diagnosed GD, antithyroid drugs for less than 3 months. Extracted PBMC RNA gave rise to the TCR library. The sample also formed part of further work on T cells in Graves' hyperthyroidism and ophthalmopathy. That publication notes: The TCR CDR3 first-round RT-PCR relied on the HTBI primer set. Ophthalmopathy got predicted by the model a median approximately 6 months before its onset.

The sequencing here drew on peripheral blood mononuclear cells (PBMCs), taken at new diagnosis, from a patient treated with antithyroid drugs. This sequence joins TRBV20-1 and TRBJ2-1; no clear D. This TCR was recovered from a young woman with Graves disease. CDR3 coding DNA: TGCAGTGCCGGAGCACTGGCATCCTACAATGAGCAGTTCTTC. Translating it yields CSAGALASYNEQFF.